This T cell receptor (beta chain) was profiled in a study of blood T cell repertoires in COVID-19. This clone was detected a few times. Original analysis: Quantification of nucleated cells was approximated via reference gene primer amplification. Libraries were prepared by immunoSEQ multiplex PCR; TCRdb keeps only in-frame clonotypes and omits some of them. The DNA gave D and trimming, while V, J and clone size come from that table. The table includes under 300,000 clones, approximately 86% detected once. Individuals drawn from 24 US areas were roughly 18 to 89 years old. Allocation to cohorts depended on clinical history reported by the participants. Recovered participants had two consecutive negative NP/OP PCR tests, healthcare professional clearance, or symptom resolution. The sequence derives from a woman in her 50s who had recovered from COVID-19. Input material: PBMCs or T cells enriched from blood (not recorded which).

Here the CDR3 reads CASSPPGLNTGELFF. The CDR3 DNA reads as TGCGCCAGCAGCCCACCGGGACTTAACACCGGGGAGCTGTTTTTT. The rearrangement links TRBV5-1 to TRBJ2-2; weak D call: TRBD2 (6 bases). The CDR3 runs to 15 residues. Trimming pared 4 bases from V and 2 bases from J, leaving 12 bases between. Per the germline V gene, CDR1 is SGHRS and CDR2 is YFSETQ.